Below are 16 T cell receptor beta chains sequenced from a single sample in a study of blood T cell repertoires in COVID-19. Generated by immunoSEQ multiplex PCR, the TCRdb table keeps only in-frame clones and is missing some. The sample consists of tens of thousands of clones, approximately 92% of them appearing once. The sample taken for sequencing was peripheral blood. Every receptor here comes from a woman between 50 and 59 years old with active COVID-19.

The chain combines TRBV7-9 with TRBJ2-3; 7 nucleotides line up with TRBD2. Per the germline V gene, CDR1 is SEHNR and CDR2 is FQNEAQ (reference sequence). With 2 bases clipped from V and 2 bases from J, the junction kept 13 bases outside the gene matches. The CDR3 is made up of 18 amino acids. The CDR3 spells CASSLQSLASGYTDTQYF. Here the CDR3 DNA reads TGTGCCAGCAGCTTACAGAGTCTGGCTAGCGGATACACAGATACGCAGTATTTT.

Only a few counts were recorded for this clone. The CDR3 region has the DNA TGTGCCACCGGGGGGGCCGGGGGTATTCAGCCCCAGCATTTT. This sequence encodes CATGGAGGIQPQHF. The chain has TRBV15 and TRBJ1-5; TRBD1 is a possible D gene (6 bases). Germline loops: CDR1 LNHNV, CDR2 YYDKDF (reference sequence). The CDR3 covers 14 residues. The germline V and J ends were trimmed by 8 bases and 6 bases, with 17 bases remaining between them.

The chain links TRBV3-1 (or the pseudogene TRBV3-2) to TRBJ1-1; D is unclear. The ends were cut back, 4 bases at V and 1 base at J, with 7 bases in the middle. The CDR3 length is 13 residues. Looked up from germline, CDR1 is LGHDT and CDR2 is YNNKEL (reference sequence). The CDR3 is CASSPGRNTEAFF. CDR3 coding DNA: TGTGCCAGCAGCCCCGGGAGGAACACTGAAGCTTTCTTT.

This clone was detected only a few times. The DNA of the CDR3 is TGTGCCAGCAGTCCGGGACAGGGAACCTACGAGCAGTACTTC. Translating gives CASSPGQGTYEQYF. This chain connects TRBV28 to TRBJ2-7, with TRBD1 identical over 9 bases. Germline values: CDR1 MDHEN, CDR2 SYDVKM. The CDR3 contains 14 residues. Trimming cost V 5 bases and J 2 bases; bases outside gene matches: 4.

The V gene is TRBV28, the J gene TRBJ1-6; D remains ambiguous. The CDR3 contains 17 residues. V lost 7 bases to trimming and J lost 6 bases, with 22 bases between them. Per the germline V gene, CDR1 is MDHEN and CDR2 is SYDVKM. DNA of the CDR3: TGTGCCAGCACCCCAACGGGGTTACCGCTCCTTAATTCACCCCTCCACTTT. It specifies CASTPTGLPLLNSPLHF.

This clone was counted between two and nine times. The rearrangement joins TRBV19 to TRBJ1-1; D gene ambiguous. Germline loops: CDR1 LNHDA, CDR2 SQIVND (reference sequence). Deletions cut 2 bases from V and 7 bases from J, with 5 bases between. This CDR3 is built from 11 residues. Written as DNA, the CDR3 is TGTGCCAGTAGTATAAGCATTGAAGCTTTCTTT. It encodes CASSISIEAFF.

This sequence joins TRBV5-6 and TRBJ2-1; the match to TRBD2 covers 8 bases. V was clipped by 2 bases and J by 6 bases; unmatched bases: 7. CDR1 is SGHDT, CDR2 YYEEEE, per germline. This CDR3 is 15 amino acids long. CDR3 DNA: TGTGCCAGCAGCTTCTGGCGTAGCGGGGCCAATGAGCAGTTCTTC. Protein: CASSFWRSGANEQFF.

The CDR3 DNA reads as TGTGCCAGCAGCCTTGGACAGGGGGTCTACGAGCAGTACTTC. Residues: CASSLGQGVYEQYF. This chain connects TRBV5-4 to TRBJ2-7; 10 bases align to TRBD1. The CDR3 runs to 14 residues. The germline gives CDR1 SGHNT, CDR2 YYREEE (reference sequence). J was trimmed by 3 bases and V by 4 bases; bases with no gene match: 4.

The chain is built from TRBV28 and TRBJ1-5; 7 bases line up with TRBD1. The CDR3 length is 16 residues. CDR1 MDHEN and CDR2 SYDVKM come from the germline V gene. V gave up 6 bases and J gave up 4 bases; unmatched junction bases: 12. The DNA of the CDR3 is TGTGCCAGCAGAGGAACCGGGACAGTCGGGAATCAGCCCCAGCATTTT. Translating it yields CASRGTGTVGNQPQHF.

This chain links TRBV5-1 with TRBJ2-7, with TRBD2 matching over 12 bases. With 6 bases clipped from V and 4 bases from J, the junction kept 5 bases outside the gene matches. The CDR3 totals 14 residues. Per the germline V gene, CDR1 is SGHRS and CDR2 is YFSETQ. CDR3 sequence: CASTLGLAGYEQYF. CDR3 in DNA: TGCGCCAGCACCCTAGGACTAGCGGGGTACGAGCAGTACTTC.

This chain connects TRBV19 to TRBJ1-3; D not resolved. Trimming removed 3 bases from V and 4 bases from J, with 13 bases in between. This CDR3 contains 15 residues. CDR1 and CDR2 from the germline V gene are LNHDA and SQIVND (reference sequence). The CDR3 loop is CASSISGSQGNTIYF. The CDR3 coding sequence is TGTGCCAGTAGTATTTCAGGCAGCCAAGGAAACACCATATATTTT.

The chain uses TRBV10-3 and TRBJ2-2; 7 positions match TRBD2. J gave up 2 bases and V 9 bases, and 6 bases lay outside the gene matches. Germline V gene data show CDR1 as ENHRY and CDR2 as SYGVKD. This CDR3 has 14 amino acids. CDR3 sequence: CAMTSSPNTGELFF. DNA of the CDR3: TGTGCCATGACTAGCTCCCCTAACACCGGGGAGCTGTTTTTT.

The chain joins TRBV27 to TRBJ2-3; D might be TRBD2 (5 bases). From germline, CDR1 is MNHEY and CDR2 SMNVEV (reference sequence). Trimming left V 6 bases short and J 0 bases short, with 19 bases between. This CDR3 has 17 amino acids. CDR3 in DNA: TGTGCCAGCAGACTATTAGGACTCATACCTAGCACAGATACGCAGTATTTT. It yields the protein CASRLLGLIPSTDTQYF.

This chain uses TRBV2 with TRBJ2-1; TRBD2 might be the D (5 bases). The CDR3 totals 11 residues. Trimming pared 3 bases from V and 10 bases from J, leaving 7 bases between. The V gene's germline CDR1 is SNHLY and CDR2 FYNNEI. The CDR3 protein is CASSEGSEQFF. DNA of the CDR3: TGTGCCAGCAGTGAGGGGAGCGAGCAGTTCTTC.

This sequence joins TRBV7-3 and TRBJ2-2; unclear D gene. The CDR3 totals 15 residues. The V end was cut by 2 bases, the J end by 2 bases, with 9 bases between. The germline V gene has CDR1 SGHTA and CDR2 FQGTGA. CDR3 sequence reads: CASSLAESNTGELFF. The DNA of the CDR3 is TGTGCCAGCAGCTTAGCGGAAAGTAACACCGGGGAGCTGTTTTTT.

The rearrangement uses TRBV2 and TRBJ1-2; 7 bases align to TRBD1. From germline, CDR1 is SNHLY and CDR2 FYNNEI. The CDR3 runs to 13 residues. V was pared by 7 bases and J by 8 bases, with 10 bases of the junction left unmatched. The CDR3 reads CASNRDSRGGYTF. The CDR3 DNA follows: TGTGCCAGCAACCGGGACAGCAGGGGCGGCTACACCTTC.